This is a list of T cell receptor beta chains from one sample in a study of blood T cells in healthy people across ages. One entry per CDR3 protein results from TCRdb running MiXCR on the 5' RACE reads. This table holds around 800,000 distinct CDR3 sequences, around 43% found once. Specimen: blood. The receptors come from a man between 60 and 70 years old in good health. CDR3s include the opening cysteine and the closing phenylalanine or tryptophan. D genes are given only for firm matches. Only some rows state a clone size, as once, few, many or a class for expanded clones.

abundance | d_gene | j_gene | len | v_gene | CDR3aa | CDR3nt
- | TRBD2 | TRBJ2-3 | 15 | TRBV6-1 | CASSDGTTSTDTQYF | TGTGCCAGCAGTGACGGGACTACTAGCACAGATACGCAGTATTTT
- | - | TRBJ2-1 | 14 | TRBV20-1 | CSARDSAIYNEQFF | TGCAGTGCTAGAGATTCGGCGATCTACAATGAGCAGTTCTTC
- | - | TRBJ1-2 | 19 | TRBV7-2 | CASSLFTGGYRDSNRGYTF | TGTGCCAGTAGCTTATTTACGGGAGGGTACCGGGACTCGAACCGTGGCTACACCTTC
- | - | TRBJ1-1 | 14 | TRBV11-1 | CASSLNREVTEAFF | TGTGCCAGCAGCTTAAACAGGGAGGTTACTGAAGCTTTCTTT
few | - | TRBJ2-3 | 13 | TRBV20-1 | CSARQGGTDTQYF | TGCAGTGCTAGACAGGGAGGCACAGATACGCAGTATTTT
few | - | TRBJ2-5 | 14 | TRBV10-1 | CASSESPREETQYF | TGCGCCAGCAGTGAGTCTCCCAGGGAAGAGACCCAGTACTTC
few | - | TRBJ1-4 | 14 | TRBV27 | CASRVGVANEKLFF | TGTGCCAGCAGAGTCGGGGTGGCTAATGAAAAACTGTTTTTT
- | TRBD1 | TRBJ2-1 | 13 | TRBV3-1 | CASSHQGAIEQFF | TGTGCCAGCAGCCACCAGGGGGCTATTGAGCAGTTCTTC
- | - | TRBJ1-6 | 14 | TRBV4-3 | CASSREGRRSPLHF | TGCGCCAGCAGCCGGGAGGGAAGAAGGTCACCCCTCCACTTT
- | - | TRBJ2-1 | 14 | TRBV6-1 | CASREGHSYNEQFF | TGTGCCAGCAGGGAGGGGCATTCCTACAATGAGCAGTTCTTC
few | - | TRBJ1-4 | 15 | TRBV11-2 | CASSQRGGLSEKLFF | TGTGCCAGCAGCCAACGGGGGGGGCTTAGTGAAAAACTGTTTTTT
once | TRBD1 | TRBJ2-3 | 15 | TRBV28 | CASSFDRVSTDTQYF | TGTGCCAGCAGTTTCGACAGGGTGTCCACAGATACGCAGTATTTT
few | TRBD1 | TRBJ1-5 | 15 | TRBV6-1 | CASARQGASNQPQHF | TGTGCCAGCGCTAGACAGGGGGCAAGCAATCAGCCCCAGCATTTT
- | - | TRBJ1-1 | 15 | TRBV9 | CASSVAGAGNTEAFF | TGTGCCAGCAGCGTAGCTGGGGCCGGGAACACTGAAGCTTTCTTT
- | - | TRBJ1-2 | 13 | TRBV20-1 | CSAPPGPLYGYTF | TGCAGTGCTCCACCCGGGCCTCTCTATGGCTACACCTTC
- | TRBD2 | TRBJ2-3 | 16 | TRBV7-6 | CASSLVGSGVPDTQYF | TGTGCCAGCAGCTTAGTTGGTAGCGGGGTTCCTGATACGCAGTATTTT